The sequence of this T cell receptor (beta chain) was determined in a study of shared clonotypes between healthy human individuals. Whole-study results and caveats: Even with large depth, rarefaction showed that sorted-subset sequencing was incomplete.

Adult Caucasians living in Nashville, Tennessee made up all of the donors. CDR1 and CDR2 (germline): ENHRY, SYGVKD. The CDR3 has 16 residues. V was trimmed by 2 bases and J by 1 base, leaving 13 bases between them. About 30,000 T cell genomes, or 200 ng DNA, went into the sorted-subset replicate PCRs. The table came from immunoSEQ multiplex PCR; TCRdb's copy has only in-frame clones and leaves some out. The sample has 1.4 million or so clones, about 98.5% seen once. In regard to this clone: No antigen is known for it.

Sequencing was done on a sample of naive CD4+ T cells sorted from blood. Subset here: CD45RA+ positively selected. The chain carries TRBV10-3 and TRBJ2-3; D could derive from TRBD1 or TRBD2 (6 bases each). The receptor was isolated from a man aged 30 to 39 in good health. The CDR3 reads CAISEPTGGRTDTQYF. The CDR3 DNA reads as TGTGCCATCAGTGAGCCAACTGGGGGGCGCACAGATACGCAGTATTTT.